Following are 22 T cell receptor beta chains from one sample sequenced in a study of regulatory T cells in long-lasting Graves disease. Time point indicated: newly diagnosed GD, antithyroid drugs for less than 3 months. From PBMCs, RNA was extracted and then used to make the TCR library. Both iRepertoire HTBI primers and Arm-PCR of CDR3 regions were used to build the TCR beta libraries. TCRdb redid the calling of the multiplex PCR reads with MiXCR, one entry per CDR3 protein. The table lists about 430,000 distinct CDR3 sequences, 15% of them singletons. These data were also filed under a second study, of T cells in Graves' hyperthyroidism and ophthalmopathy.

This sample comprised peripheral blood mononuclear cells (PBMCs), obtained at new diagnosis, from a patient treated with antithyroid drugs. These receptors originate from a woman aged 35 to 49 with Graves disease.

The V gene is TRBV5-1, the J gene TRBJ2-7; 10 bases are a match to TRBD2. V trimming: 0 bases; J trimming: 6 bases; junction bases outside the gene matches: 3. Per the germline V gene, CDR1 is SGHRS and CDR2 is YFSETQ. CDR3 length equals 14 residues. DNA for the CDR3: TGCGCCAGCAGCTTGGGTCTAGCGGGAGCCGAGCAGTACTTC. Its protein product is CASSLGLAGAEQYF.

This clonotype was seen at least ten times. The rearrangement links TRBV20-1 to TRBJ2-5, with a possible D match to TRBD2 (6 bases). CDR1 and CDR2 (germline): DFQATT, SNEGSKA (reference sequence). The length of the CDR3 is 14 residues. V was trimmed by 4 bases and J by 2 bases, leaving 14 bases between them. CDR3 in DNA: TGCAGTGCTACCCTCGGGGCGGGACAAGAGACCCAGTACTTC. This codes for CSATLGAGQETQYF.

This clonotype was seen repeatedly, ten times or more. This sequence joins TRBV11-2 and TRBJ2-1, with D hard to call. Trimming pared 5 bases from V and 0 bases from J, leaving 11 bases between. CDR3 size: 15 residues. Germline V gene sequence: CDR1 SGHAT, CDR2 FQNNGV. The CDR3 loop reads CASSPPTYSYNEQFF. The CDR3 region has the DNA TGTGCCAGCAGCCCCCCGACATACTCCTACAATGAGCAGTTCTTC.

The chain employs TRBV29-1 and TRBJ1-1, with D possibly being TRBD1 (5 bases). The V gene's germline CDR1 is SQVTM and CDR2 ANQGSEA. V lost 4 bases to trimming and J lost 6 bases, with 12 bases between them. CDR3 length: 12 residues. CDR3 protein: CSVVRQGPEAFF. The CDR3 DNA sequence: TGCAGCGTTGTTAGGCAGGGCCCTGAAGCTTTCTTT.

This clonotype appeared many times. The rearrangement joins TRBV27 to TRBJ1-6; D unresolved. V was pared by 8 bases and J by 0 bases, with 14 bases between. This CDR3 contains 16 residues. Germline values: CDR1 MNHEY, CDR2 SMNVEV (reference sequence). CDR3 residues: CASRRAAVSYNSPLHF. The CDR3 DNA reads TGTGCCAGCCGCCGGGCGGCCGTCTCCTATAATTCACCCCTCCACTTT.

This clonotype was seen many times. The chain uses TRBV7-2 and TRBJ2-5, with 16 nucleotides matching TRBD2. The CDR3 has 17 amino acids. The germline V gene encodes CDR1 SGHTA and CDR2 FQGNSA. Unmatched junction bases numbered 7, after V lost 5 bases and J lost 4 bases. In nucleotides, the CDR3 is TGTGCCAGCAGCCCAGGGACTAGCGGGAGGGCCTCAGAGACCCAGTACTTC. It encodes CASSPGTSGRASETQYF.

The J gene is TRBJ2-3, the V gene TRBV4-1, with TRBD2 identical over 7 bases. The V gene end was trimmed by 5 bases and the J gene end by 2 bases; junction bases not matched to a gene: 7. CDR1 is MGHRA and CDR2 is YSYEKL in the germline V gene. This CDR3 has 15 residues. CDR3 sequence reads: CASSSGKVDTDTQYF. DNA of the CDR3: TGCGCCAGCAGCAGCGGGAAGGTGGACACAGATACGCAGTATTTT.

This clonotype was counted only a few times. V and J are TRBV19 and TRBJ1-5; TRBD1 aligns across 7 bases. This CDR3 is 15 amino acids long. V lost 3 bases, J lost 3 bases, and 5 bases stayed unmatched. CDR1 is LNHDA and CDR2 is SQIVND in the germline V gene (reference sequence). The DNA for the CDR3 is TGTGCCAGTAGTATGGGGGACAGTTACAATCAGCCCCAGCATTTT. It specifies CASSMGDSYNQPQHF.

The J gene is TRBJ2-1, the V gene TRBV2, with D unresolved. Trimming cost V 7 bases and J 9 bases, with 7 bases left between them. There are 10 residues in the CDR3. In germline, CDR1 is SNHLY, CDR2 FYNNEI. This CDR3 reads CASTGGEQFF. CDR3 DNA: TGTGCCAGCACGGGTGGTGAGCAGTTCTTC.

Worth noting for this clonotype: A read error may be the cause here, since a much bigger clone is one base away. The chain joins TRBV19 to TRBJ2-7; D call uncertain. Per germline, CDR1 LNHDA and CDR2 SQIVND (reference sequence). V gave up 4 bases and J gave up 7 bases, with 23 bases separating them. The CDR3 is 16 amino acids. The CDR3 loop reads CASSSDPVSSYNEQYF. CDR3 nucleotide sequence: TGTGCCAGTAGTAGCGACCCCGTAAGCTCCTACAATGAGCAGTACTTC. Full variable domain (rest looked up from reference TRBV19 and TRBJ2-7): DGGITQSPKYLFRKEGQNVTLSCEQNLNHDAMYWYRQDPGQGLRLIYYSQIVNDFQKGDIAEGYSVSREKKESFPLTVTSAQKNPTAFYLCASSSDPVSSYNEQYFGPGTRLTVT.

In its sample, this clonotype was seen many times. The rearrangement uses TRBV12-3 or TRBV12-4 and TRBJ2-3, with TRBD1 identical over 8 bases. Trimming removed 8 bases from V and 2 bases from J; junction bases left unmatched: 6. The CDR3 is made up of 14 amino acids. CDR3 sequence: CASSRGQVTDTQYF. CDR3 nucleotides: TGTGCCAGCTCTAGGGGACAGGTCACAGATACGCAGTATTTT.

This clonotype was seen at least ten times. This chain uses TRBV6-5 with TRBJ2-5; the D is unclear. Between the trimmed V and J ends, which lost 0 bases and 2 bases, there was a span of 10 bases. CDR1 MNHEY and CDR2 SVGAGI come from the germline V gene. CDR3 length equals 15 residues. CDR3 sequence: CASSYSGGYQETQYF. The CDR3 nucleotides are TGTGCCAGCAGTTACTCGGGCGGTTATCAAGAGACCCAGTACTTC.

Note on this clonotype: This is likely an artifact of a read error, given a far larger clone one base away. The chain links TRBV12-3 or TRBV12-4 to TRBJ2-7, with 11 bases identical to TRBD2. This CDR3 region has 17 residues. V shed 1 base and J 7 bases; nucleotides not matched to a gene: 12. The CDR3 region is CASSLGLGLAGINEQYF. For the CDR3, the DNA is TGTGCCAGCAGTTTAGGGTTAGGACTAGCGGGCATCAATGAGCAGTACTTC.

This clonotype was seen at least ten times. DNA for the CDR3: TGTGCCAGCAGCCCCCGACAGGGAGATGGCTACACCTTC. Its translation is CASSPRQGDGYTF. J is TRBJ1-2 and V is TRBV11-2; 7 bases line up with TRBD1. Germline CDR1 reads SGHAT; CDR2 reads FQNNGV. The junction had 6 bases not matched to a gene; V was cut back by 5 bases and J by 6 bases. CDR3 size: 13 residues.

This rearrangement joins TRBV15 to TRBJ2-7, with TRBD2 identical over 7 bases. Germline CDR1 is LNHNV and CDR2 is YYDKDF (reference sequence). The V and J ends lost 5 bases and 3 bases, in that order; junction bases with no gene match: 16. The CDR3 is 17 residues long. CDR3 in amino acids: CATSVNRPGLVVYEQYF. CDR3 nucleotides: TGTGCCACCAGCGTAAATCGGCCAGGACTAGTAGTCTACGAGCAGTACTTC.

There are many counts of this clonotype. The chain has TRBV12-5 and TRBJ1-5, with 7 bases matching TRBD1. The V gene end was trimmed by 1 base and the J gene end by 9 bases; junction bases not matched to a gene: 18. The CDR3 is 18 residues long. Germline loops: CDR1 LGHNT, CDR2 FRNRAP. For the CDR3, the DNA is TGTGCTAGTGGTTTGGCGAAGGCCGACAGGGATTTTTTTCTGCCCCAGCATTTT. This codes for CASGLAKADRDFFLPQHF. Filled out from reference TRBV12-5 and TRBJ1-5, the complete variable domain reads DARVTQTPRHKVTEMGQEVTMRCQPILGHNTVFWYRQTMMQGLELLAYFRNRAPLDDSGMPKDRFSAEMPDATLATLKIQPSEPRDSAVYFCASGLAKADRDFFLPQHFGDGTRLSIL.

This clonotype was detected many times. V usage is TRBV12-5 and J usage is TRBJ2-5; no reliable D call. The CDR3 sequence is 13 residues long. Trimming stripped 6 bases from V and 1 base from J, with 9 bases between. Germline assignment: CDR1 LGHNT and CDR2 FRNRAP. The CDR3 DNA is TGTGCTAGTGGAACTACAATCCAAGAGACCCAGTACTTC. It yields the protein CASGTTIQETQYF.

This clonotype was observed many times. The chain joins TRBV28 to TRBJ2-2; tentatively, D is TRBD1 (6 bases). This CDR3 is 17 amino acids long. The V end lost 2 bases, the J end lost 5 bases, and 18 bases lay between the germline ends. Germline V gives CDR1 MDHEN, CDR2 SYDVKM. CDR3 bases: TGTGCCAGCAGTTTACCCCGACATGGGCAGGGGACCGGGGAGCTGTTTTTT. Translation gives CASSLPRHGQGTGELFF.

At least ten counts were recorded for this clonotype. This sequence joins TRBV30 and TRBJ1-3, with D maybe TRBD1 (5 bases). This CDR3 spans 15 amino acids. Germline-derived CDR1 and CDR2 are GTSNPN and SVGIG (reference sequence). V lost 2 bases to trimming and J lost 2 bases, with 13 bases between them. CDR3 bases: TGTGCCTGGAGTCTCGGGACTCGAACTGGAAACACCATATATTTT. Its translation: CAWSLGTRTGNTIYF.

A few counts support this clonotype. A far larger clone is only one base removed, so a read error is likely. The chain employs TRBV7-3 and TRBJ2-7; 8 bases map to TRBD1. Per the germline V gene, CDR1 is SGHTA and CDR2 is FQGTGA. The CDR3 totals 13 residues. CDR3 sequence: CASKRTGTYKQYF. The CDR3 bases are TGTGCCAGCAAGAGGACAGGGACCTACAAGCAGTACTTC. The entire variable domain, with the rest obtained from reference TRBV7-3 and TRBJ2-7, is as follows: GAGVSQTPSNKVTEKGKYVELRCDPISGHTALYWYRQSLGQGPEFLIYFQGTGAADDSGLPNDRFFAVRPEGSVSTLKIQRTERGDSAVYLCASKRTGTYKQYFGPGTRLTVT.

Many counts were recorded for this clonotype. The gene calls are TRBV28 and TRBJ2-7, with 12 bases lining up with TRBD2. The CDR3 is 14 residues long. V lost 7 bases to trimming and J lost 6 bases; unmatched junction nucleotides: 7. Germline CDR1 reads MDHEN; CDR2 reads SYDVKM. CDR3 nucleotides: TGTGCCAGCAACGGTAGGACTAGCGGGATCGAGCAGTACTTC. Its protein product is CASNGRTSGIEQYF.

Concerning this clonotype: It may be a read error: a sequence one base away is much more abundant. The V and J genes are TRBV30 and TRBJ2-1, with 7 bases lining up with TRBD1. The length of the CDR3 is 15 residues. Germline CDR1 and CDR2: GTSNPN and SVGIG (reference sequence). For the CDR3, the DNA is TGTGCCTGGAGCCGTCCGGGGACAGTCGACAATGAGCAGTCCTTC. It yields the protein CAWSRPGTVDNEQSF. The whole variable domain, remainder taken from reference TRBV30 and TRBJ2-1, is SQTIHQWPATLVQPVGSPLSLECTVEGTSNPNLYWYRQAAGRGLQLLFYSVGIGQISSEVPQNLSASRPQDRQFILSSKKLLLSDSGFYLCAWSRPGTVDNEQSFGPGTRLTVL.